The next 30 T cell receptor beta chains were all read from a single sample in a study of control samples from healthy donors and cancer patients. The assay was immunoSEQ multiplex PCR, and TCRdb's table has in-frame clones only and misses some. Here the sample spans 150,000 or so clones, around nine tenths being singletons. Sequencing input: blood. These TCRs come from a man aged 18 to 29 in good health.

J is TRBJ2-5 and V is TRBV30; maybe TRBD2 (6 bases). Germline V gives CDR1 GTSNPN, CDR2 SVGIG (reference sequence). The CDR3 totals 13 residues. Deletions cut 5 bases from V and 2 bases from J, with 12 bases between. DNA of the CDR3: TGTGCCTGGGCTCTGGGGAGGCAAGAGACCCAGTACTTC. Translating it yields CAWALGRQETQYF.

For the CDR3, the DNA is TGTGCCAGCAGCTTAGCGCGGTTGGAAAACACCATATATTTT. This codes for CASSLARLENTIYF. This sequence joins TRBV11-2 and TRBJ1-3, with D uncertain. CDR1 and CDR2 (germline): SGHAT, FQNNGV. V was pared by 1 base and J by 6 bases, with 10 bases between. This CDR3 spans 14 amino acids. The entire variable domain, with the rest obtained from reference TRBV11-2 and TRBJ1-3, is as follows: EAGVAQSPRYKIIEKRQSVAFWCNPISGHATLYWYQQILGQGPKLLIQFQNNGVVDDSQLPKDRFSAERLKGVDSTLKIQPAKLEDSAVYLCASSLARLENTIYFGEGSWLTVV.

The V and J genes are TRBV7-2 and TRBJ1-1, with D possibly matching TRBD1 (5 bases). Between the trimmed V and J ends, which lost 1 base and 6 bases, there was a span of 12 bases. CDR1 is SGHTA and CDR2 is FQGNSA in the germline V gene. This CDR3 comprises 14 residues. The CDR3 DNA is TGTGCCAGCAGCTTAGATGTCGGGGACGCTGAAGCTTTCTTT. Translating gives CASSLDVGDAEAFF.

V and J are TRBV6-1 and TRBJ1-6; D is unresolved. The CDR3 is 15 amino acids. V dropped 1 base and J dropped 0 bases, with 4 bases sitting between them. The germline CDR1 and CDR2 sequences are MNHNS and SASEGT. The CDR3 DNA is TGTGCCAGCAGTGAAGGGAGCTCCTATAATTCACCCCTCCACTTT. It is translated as CASSEGSSYNSPLHF.

J is TRBJ2-7 and V is TRBV27; D may be TRBD1 (5 bases). Per the germline V gene, CDR1 is MNHEY and CDR2 is SMNVEV (reference sequence). CDR3 length equals 11 residues. The germline V and J ends were trimmed by 8 bases and 2 bases, with 7 bases remaining between them. Here the CDR3 reads CASGHTYEQYF. In DNA, the CDR3 is TGTGCCAGCGGACATACCTACGAGCAGTACTTC.

The chain carries TRBV29-1 and TRBJ1-4, with D perhaps matching TRBD1 (5 bases). Trimming pared 3 bases from V and 4 bases from J, leaving 15 bases between. Germline V CDR1 and CDR2: SQVTM, ANQGSEA. The CDR3 loop spans 15 amino acids. The CDR3 is CSVDGRDRGNEKLFF. The DNA of the CDR3 is TGCAGCGTTGACGGACGGGACCGGGGTAATGAAAAACTGTTTTTT.

The rearrangement joins TRBV19 to TRBJ2-7; D unresolved. V was trimmed by 3 bases and J by 2 bases, leaving 17 bases between them. The CDR3 has 16 residues. Germline V gene sequence: CDR1 LNHDA, CDR2 SQIVND (reference sequence). CDR3 sequence reads: CASSMAAVPEPYEQYF. The CDR3 nucleotides read TGTGCCAGTAGTATGGCAGCCGTGCCGGAGCCCTACGAGCAGTACTTC.

The V and J genes are TRBV5-4 and TRBJ1-1; TRBD1 matches 11 bases. Trimming cost V 3 bases and J 8 bases; bases outside gene matches: 3. Germline V gives CDR1 SGHNT, CDR2 YYREEE (reference sequence). The length of the CDR3 is 13 residues. For the CDR3, the DNA is TGTGCCAGCAGCTCGGGACAGGGGGGAGAAGCTTTCTTT. It yields the protein CASSSGQGGEAFF.

The CDR3 reads CASSLDRRNTEAFF. CDR3 bases: TGTGCCAGCAGCTTAGACAGGCGTAACACTGAAGCTTTCTTT. The J gene is TRBJ1-1, the V gene TRBV11-2; D unresolved. Germline CDR1 SGHAT, CDR2 FQNNGV. CDR3 length: 14 residues. Trimming stripped 0 bases from V and 2 bases from J, with 7 bases between.

The rearrangement links TRBV27 to TRBJ2-3; D perhaps matches TRBD1 (6 bases). The CDR3 loop spans 14 amino acids. Germline CDR1 MNHEY, CDR2 SMNVEV (reference sequence). V was cut by 4 bases and J by 3 bases, with 11 bases left in between. CDR3 sequence reads: CASSWTAATDTQYF. DNA of the CDR3: TGTGCCAGCAGTTGGACAGCGGCGACAGATACGCAGTATTTT.

The V and J genes are TRBV7-2 and TRBJ2-3; 8 bases line up with TRBD1. This CDR3 contains 16 residues. V trimming: 4 bases; J trimming: 1 base; junction bases outside the gene matches: 7. Germline V gives CDR1 SGHTA, CDR2 FQGNSA. CDR3 in DNA: TGTGCCAGCAGCTGGGCCGGGACAGGACGCACAGATACGCAGTATTTT. It yields the protein CASSWAGTGRTDTQYF.

The chain joins TRBV11-2 to TRBJ1-2; D not certain. Between the trimmed V and J ends, which lost 5 bases and 8 bases, there was a span of 18 bases. This CDR3 region has 14 residues. The germline gives CDR1 SGHAT, CDR2 FQNNGV. The CDR3 nucleotides read TGTGCCAGCAGCCTTACAGACCATCAGAGAGGCTACACCTTC. Amino acids: CASSLTDHQRGYTF.

The genes are TRBV30 and TRBJ1-6, with D maybe TRBD1 (5 bases). V gave up 5 bases and J gave up 10 bases, with 15 bases separating them. Germline lookup yields CDR1 GTSNPN and CDR2 SVGIG (reference sequence). CDR3 length: 13 residues. The DNA of the CDR3 is TGTGCCTGGGACCCCGGTGGGGCCTCACCCCTCCACTTT. It yields the protein CAWDPGGASPLHF.

The table lists this clone with a count of one. The rearrangement joins TRBV19 to TRBJ2-1, with 9 bases fitting TRBD2. The J segment lost 10 bases and the V segment lost 5 bases, leaving 12 bases of the junction unmatched. Germline CDR1 and CDR2: LNHDA and SQIVND (reference sequence). The CDR3 is 15 residues long. CDR3 residues: CASSLSGGPFTEQFF. In DNA form, the CDR3 reads TGTGCCAGTAGTCTCAGCGGGGGGCCTTTCACGGAGCAGTTCTTC.

This chain joins TRBV18 and TRBJ2-7, with TRBD2 matching 7 bases. Germline lookup yields CDR1 KGHSH and CDR2 LQKENI. Trimming cost V 6 bases and J 7 bases; bases outside gene matches: 12. CDR3 length equals 14 residues. The CDR3 nucleotides are TGTGCCAGCTCGCCCGACCGCTACGGGGGGGAGCAGTACTTC. Translating gives CASSPDRYGGEQYF. Complete variable domain (other parts from reference TRBV18 and TRBJ2-7): NAGVMQNPRHLVRRRGQEARLRCSPMKGHSHVYWYRQLPEEGLKFMVYLQKENIIDESGMPKERFSAEFPKEGPSILRIQQVVRGDSAAYFCASSPDRYGGEQYFGPGTRLTVT.

This clone was recorded a few times. V gene TRBV5-6 combines with J gene TRBJ2-5, with 8 bases matching TRBD2. The CDR3 runs 16 residues. The J segment lost 3 bases and the V segment lost 0 bases, leaving 7 bases of the junction unmatched. CDR1 SGHDT and CDR2 YYEEEE come from the germline V gene. CDR3 amino acids: CASSLAVGTRKETQYF. CDR3 sequence (DNA): TGTGCCAGCAGCTTGGCCGTTGGGACTAGAAAAGAGACCCAGTACTTC.

V gene TRBV7-2 combines with J gene TRBJ2-1, with 11 nucleotides matching TRBD2. Trimming at V came to 0 bases and at J to 7 bases, leaving 8 bases not matched to a gene. The CDR3 covers 17 residues. Germline V gene data show CDR1 as SGHTA and CDR2 as FQGNSA. DNA for the CDR3: TGTGCCAGCAGCTTAGCCCCACTAGCGGGGGCCAGGAATGAGCAGTTCTTC. It translates to CASSLAPLAGARNEQFF.

This clone was seen a single time. V gene TRBV5-4 combines with J gene TRBJ2-2; D is possibly TRBD2 (6 bases). The V gene lost 2 bases and the J gene lost 2 bases, with 19 bases spanning the gap. Germline V gene sequence: CDR1 SGHNT, CDR2 YYREEE (reference sequence). CDR3 size: 18 residues. For the CDR3, the DNA is TGTGCCAGCAGCTTTTTTTTGGGGGGAGTAGGTAACACCGGGGAGCTGTTTTTT. Its translation: CASSFFLGGVGNTGELFF.

The V call is TRBV2, the J call TRBJ2-1; D gene unclear. Germline CDR1 SNHLY, CDR2 FYNNEI. V lost 6 bases and J lost 9, with 12 bases in between. CDR3 size: 12 residues. CDR3 sequence: CASRRVGPEQFF. CDR3 coding DNA: TGTGCCAGCAGGAGAGTGGGCCCTGAGCAGTTCTTC.

The chain has TRBV5-6 and TRBJ1-5, with D tentatively TRBD1 (6 bases). V lost 2 bases, J lost 5 bases, and 11 bases lay in between. The CDR3 contains 14 residues. Germline V lookup: CDR1 SGHDT, CDR2 YYEEEE. For the CDR3, the DNA is TGTGCCAGCAGCTTAGGGGCAGGGGATCAGCCCCAGCATTTT. Translation: CASSLGAGDQPQHF.

The chain employs TRBV30 and TRBJ2-7; TRBD1 is a possible D gene (6 bases). The ends were cut back, 5 bases at V and 3 bases at J, with 8 bases in the middle. The germline V gene encodes CDR1 GTSNPN and CDR2 SVGIG (reference sequence). This CDR3 comprises 11 residues. This CDR3 is CAWDRHYEQYF. DNA of the CDR3: TGTGCCTGGGACAGGCACTACGAGCAGTACTTC.

The gene calls are TRBV9 and TRBJ1-4, with TRBD1 matching over 8 bases. Trimming at V came to 0 bases and at J to 8 bases, leaving 6 bases not matched to a gene. The CDR3 extends over 15 amino acids. The germline gives CDR1 SGDLS, CDR2 YYNGEE. The chain's CDR3 is CASSVAGQGAEKLFF. In nucleotides, the CDR3 is TGTGCCAGCAGCGTAGCTGGGCAGGGGGCAGAAAAACTGTTTTTT.

The rearrangement links TRBV5-1 to TRBJ1-1; possibly TRBD1 for D (5 bases). Per germline, CDR1 SGHRS and CDR2 YFSETQ. Trimming removed 3 bases from V and 5 bases from J, with 17 bases in between. The CDR3 contains 15 residues. CDR3 DNA: TGCGCCAGCAGCTCATCGGGGGGAGGGACGACTGAAGCTTTCTTT. It encodes CASSSSGGGTTEAFF.

The genes are TRBV5-1 and TRBJ1-1, with D maybe TRBD1 (5 bases). CDR3 length: 12 amino acids. Germline CDR1 reads SGHRS; CDR2 reads YFSETQ. V dropped 1 base and J dropped 6 bases, with 7 bases sitting between them. This chain's CDR3 is CASSLSGPEAFF. CDR3 nucleotides: TGCGCCAGCAGCTTGTCAGGGCCTGAAGCTTTCTTT.

V usage is TRBV9 and J usage is TRBJ2-2; D perhaps matches TRBD1 (8 bases). Trimming took 0 bases from V and 0 from J, leaving 15 bases between them. The CDR3 contains 18 residues. Per germline, CDR1 SGDLS and CDR2 YYNGEE. This CDR3 reads CASSVGSGTGPNTGELFF. DNA of the CDR3: TGTGCCAGCAGCGTAGGGAGCGGGACAGGCCCGAACACCGGGGAGCTGTTTTTT.

This clone was observed a single time. CDR3 in amino acids: CASSLEPEDTIYF. The CDR3 bases are TGTGCCAGCAGCTTGGAACCTGAGGACACCATATATTTT. The V and J genes are TRBV5-4 and TRBJ1-3, with unresolved D. The CDR3 is 13 amino acids. The V gene's germline CDR1 is SGHNT and CDR2 YYREEE (reference sequence). Trimming shortened V by 0 bases and J by 8 bases, and 9 bases separated the two germline ends.

The gene calls are TRBV6-5 and TRBJ2-5, with a weak D call TRBD1 (6 bases). Germline CDR1 MNHEY, CDR2 SVGAGI. CDR3 size: 15 residues. Deletions cut 5 bases from V and 2 bases from J, with 15 bases between. CDR3 DNA: TGTGCCAGCAGTACCTACAGGGTGGCGCAAGAGACCCAGTACTTC. This codes for CASSTYRVAQETQYF.

The chain combines TRBV7-8 with TRBJ1-3, with D possibly TRBD1 on 5 matching bases. CDR1 is SGHVS and CDR2 is FQNEAQ in the germline V gene. The length of the CDR3 is 16 residues. With 0 bases removed from V and 7 bases from J, the gap between germline ends came to 16 bases. The CDR3 DNA sequence: TGTGCCAGCAGCTTAGCGCTGGGGGTGCGGGGGAACACCATATATTTT. Translation gives CASSLALGVRGNTIYF.

This clone was observed a handful of times. The V call is TRBV5-4, the J call TRBJ1-6; the D is unclear. This CDR3 has 14 residues. Trimming took off 4 bases at V and 5 bases at J, with 10 bases between the two ends. Per the germline V gene, CDR1 is SGHNT and CDR2 is YYREEE (reference sequence). The CDR3 DNA sequence: TGTGCCAGCAGCCAGGACGGGAATAATTCACCCCTCCACTTT. The encoded protein is CASSQDGNNSPLHF.

The chain employs TRBV28 and TRBJ2-7, with D possibly being TRBD1 (5 bases). From germline, CDR1 is MDHEN and CDR2 SYDVKM. This CDR3 has 12 amino acids. The ends were cut back, 7 bases at V and 3 bases at J, with 10 bases in the middle. The chain's CDR3 is CASKGNSYEQYF. The DNA for the CDR3 is TGTGCCAGCAAGGGGAATAGCTACGAGCAGTACTTC.